This paragraph reports one T cell receptor (beta chain). No cognate antigen has been identified for it. Nothing much larger sits one base from this clone, and base qualities are not available. The CDR3 regions of human TCRbeta chains were analyzed by immunosequencing. Turning to the authors' computational methods: Repertoire TCRs were matched against a reference library of SARS-CoV-2-specific TCRs generated with the MIRA antigen-specificity platform. Breadth meant the fraction of unique TCRs that were SARS-CoV-2-associated, whereas depth meant the fraction of total T cells that were SARS-CoV-2-associated. Each spike-specific TCR was assigned to its reactive spike region and to a CD4 or CD8 class using the MIRA data. Log10-transformed breadth and depth values were compared by one-way ANOVA with Sidak's multiple comparisons tests. The immuneACCESS repertoire file appears here via TCRdb, limited to in-frame rearrangements. These files lack a portion of the clones; in checked studies, under half of the deficit traces to unresolved V genes, and the cause of the others is not known. V and J calls and clone size follow that table, whereas D and trimming were derived from the DNA. The sample records more than 95,000 clones, roughly 90% of which are singletons. The ten largest clones take up 2% to 3% of the sample.

The time point label corresponds to: baseline before first vaccination. Vaccinee samples were obtained from the UK trials COV001 and COV002, which included a single-blind randomized controlled phase 2/3 trial of AZD1222 (ChAdOx1 nCoV-19) in healthy adults. For TCRbeta chain sequencing, PBMC samples from trial participants were taken at day 0 and at day 28 after the second dose. This entry is derived from a study of T cell responses to AZD1222 COVID-19 vaccine (dated by TCRdb to 2020 to 2023). Background on the whole study: AZD1222 recipients whose second dose came at about 4 weeks and those whose second dose came at about 12 weeks were combined into one group, since spike-specific TCR depth and breadth did not differ between the two schedules. TCR sequencing was performed for over 230 trial participants, of whom about 200 were given two doses of AZD1222 and 26 were given two doses of MenACWY control vaccine. Trial participants were enrolled by age into 18-55, 56-69 and 70-plus year subgroups, with around 140, 26 and 57 TCR-sequenced participants respectively.

The paper as a whole reports these results and caveats: Conclusions about previously exposed vaccinees are limited, since just a handful of AZD1222 recipients were seropositive for SARS-CoV-2 at baseline. Reportedly, close to half of the unique spike-specific TCRs recognized epitopes lying outside the regions that are mutated in the B.1.351 and B.1.1.7 variants. Because no day 14 peak-response samples were available, the repertoires could be characterized only after the peak T cell response. The vaccine-associated CD4 TCRs covered the entire spike protein, and the dominant responses fell in regions 160-218 and 743-854. A significant rise in spike-specific TCR breadth and depth was observed after two AZD1222 doses relative to day 0 and relative to MenACWY recipients. Participants were mostly white British and included more females than males, and it was suggested by the authors that clonal diversity may have been underestimated. The 56-69-year group was small, and its depth increase did not reach significance, likely because of low power.

V ends up 3 bases short and J 3 bases short, with an unmatched junction base count of 4. Reading from cysteine to phenylalanine, the CDR3 counts 15 amino acids. Only CDR3 DNA is held: 45 bases, read in frame from base 1. The germline V gene specifies SGDLS as CDR1 and YYNGEE as CDR2. The source was peripheral blood, collected on day 0 of AZD1222 vaccination. The sequence came from an adult in good health. The V and J genes are TRBV9 and TRBJ2-2, with 8 bases matching TRBD1. The nucleotides read TGTGCCAGCAGCGCGACAGGGGAGCACACCGGGGAGCTGTTTTTT. It translates to CASSATGEHTGELFF.